The entry below describes one T cell receptor (beta chain). Each PCR contained spiked-in synthetic TCR analog templates. Libraries were prepared by immunoSEQ multiplex PCR; TCRdb keeps only in-frame clonotypes and omits some of them. Counted here are 30,000 to 45,000 clones, over 75% occurring once; the ten biggest clones make up about 9%. Germline V gives CDR1 SNHLY, CDR2 FYNNEI. J lost 13 bases, V lost 5 bases, and 20 bases had no gene match. The CDR3 length is 16 residues. This sample was included in a study of PD-L1 blockade in urothelial cancer. Study details: In the patient group, about 90% of the roughly 29 were males with bladder-origin urothelial cancer. Blood was evaluated 3 weeks (second dose) and 6 weeks after therapy began. The median T cell count in blood samples was 140,000 to 150,000.

This TCR came from a man between 65 and 80 years old with urothelial cancer. Sample: PBMCs, taken around atezolizumab (anti-PD-L1) treatment. V and J are TRBV2 and TRBJ2-5; 9 bases fit TRBD1. DNA for the CDR3: TGTGCCAGCAGTCCCTCCCTGGGACAGGGTAGAATCGGCGCGTACTTC. As protein: CASSPSLGQGRIGAYF. The whole variable domain, filled in from reference TRBV2 and TRBJ2-5, reads EPEVTQTPSHQVTQMGQEVILRCVPISNHLYFYWYRQILGQKVEFLVSFYNNEISEKSEIFDDQFSVERPDGSNFTLKIRSTKLEDSAMYFCASSPSLGQGRIGAYFGPGTRLLVL.